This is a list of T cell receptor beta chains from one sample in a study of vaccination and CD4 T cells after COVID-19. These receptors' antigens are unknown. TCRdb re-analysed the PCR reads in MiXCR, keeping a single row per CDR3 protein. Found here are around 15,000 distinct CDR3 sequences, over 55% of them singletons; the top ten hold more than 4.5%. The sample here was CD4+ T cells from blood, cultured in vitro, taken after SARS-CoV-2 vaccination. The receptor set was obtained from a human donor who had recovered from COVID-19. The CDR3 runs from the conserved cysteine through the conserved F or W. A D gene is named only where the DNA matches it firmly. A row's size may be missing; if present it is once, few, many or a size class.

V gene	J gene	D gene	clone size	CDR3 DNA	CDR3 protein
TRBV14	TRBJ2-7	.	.	TGTGCCAGCAGCCAGAGGCCAGGGGGGGAGCAGTACTTC	CASSQRPGGEQYF
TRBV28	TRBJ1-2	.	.	TGTGCCAGCAGTGGGGGGGGCATCTCCTATGGCTACACCTTC	CASSGGGISYGYTF
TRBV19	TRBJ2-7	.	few	TGTGCCAGTAGTGTCTCACGGGACGACGAGCAGTACTTC	CASSVSRDDEQYF
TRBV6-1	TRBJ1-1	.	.	TGTGCCAGCAGAGCCAGGGTAAACACTGAAGCTTTCTTT	CASRARVNTEAFF
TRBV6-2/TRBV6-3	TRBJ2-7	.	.	TGTGCCAGCAGTTTCGCAGGGTCCCATCGCGAGCAGTACTTC	CASSFAGSHREQYF
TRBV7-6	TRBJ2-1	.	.	TGTGCCAGCACCCGAGCCGCTGCTTTTCTGGATGAGCAGTTCTTC	CASTRAAAFLDEQFF
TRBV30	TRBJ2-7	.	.	TGTGCCTGGAGTGTACCAAGGGCAGGGGCCTACGAGCAGTACTTC	CAWSVPRAGAYEQYF
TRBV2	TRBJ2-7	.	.	TGTGCCAGCAGTGAAGCGCTTAGGCCCCCCCGGGAGCAGTACTTC	CASSEALRPPREQYF
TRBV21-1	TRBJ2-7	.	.	TGTGCCAGCAGCAAAGCGCGAAGGGGGGCAGGTTACCCCTACGAGCAGTACTTC	CASSKARRGAGYPYEQYF
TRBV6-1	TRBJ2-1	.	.	TGTGCCAGCAGTGAGGGGGGTAAGTCCTACAATGAGCAGTTCTTC	CASSEGGKSYNEQFF
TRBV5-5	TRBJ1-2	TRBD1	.	TGTGCCAGCAGCTTGGCCTCCGAGGGGGCGGGCGGCTACACCTTC	CASSLASEGAGGYTF
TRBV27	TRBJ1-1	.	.	TGTGCCAGCAGCCGCGGGCCGGGGGCAATGAACACTGAAGCTTTCTTT	CASSRGPGAMNTEAFF
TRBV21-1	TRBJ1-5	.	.	TGTGCCAGCAGCTCCCGGCGATCGGGGGCGTGGGCCCAGCATTTT	CASSSRRSGAWAQHF
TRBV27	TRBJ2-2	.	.	TGTGCCAGCAGTTTATCGTCAGGGGCCGGGGAGCTGTTTTTT	CASSLSSGAGELFF
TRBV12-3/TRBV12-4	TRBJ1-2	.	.	TGTGCCAGCAGTTTAAACGGTGGCTATGGCTACACCTTC	CASSLNGGYGYTF
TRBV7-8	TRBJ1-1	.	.	TGTGCCAGCAGCGCGCGGGAGGGCACTGAAGCTTTCTTT	CASSAREGTEAFF
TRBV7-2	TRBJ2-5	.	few	TGTGCCAGCAGCTTTTTACAAGAGACCCAGTACTTC	CASSFLQETQYF
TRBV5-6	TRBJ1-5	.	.	TGTGCCAGCAGCCAGGCAGGGATTGGCAGCAATCAGCCCCAGCATTTT	CASSQAGIGSNQPQHF
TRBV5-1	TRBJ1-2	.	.	TGCGCCAGCAGCTTGGAATGGGGAGACTATGGCTACACCTTC	CASSLEWGDYGYTF
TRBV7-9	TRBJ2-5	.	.	TGTGCCAGCAGCCAGTCTGGGGGTGAGACCCAGTACTTC	CASSQSGGETQYF
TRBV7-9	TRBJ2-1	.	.	TGTGCCAGCAGCTTAGCGTCAGGTGATGAGCAGTTCTTC	CASSLASGDEQFF
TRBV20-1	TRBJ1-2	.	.	TGCAGTGCTAGAGATGCCCACGACCCTAACTATGGCTACACCTTC	CSARDAHDPNYGYTF
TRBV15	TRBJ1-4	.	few	TGTGCCACCAGCACCCGACAAACGCTAAAAAAACTGTTTTTT	CATSTRQTLKKLFF
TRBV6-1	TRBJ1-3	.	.	TGTGCCAGCATAGTCTCGGGACTCAGCTCTGGAAACACCATATATTTT	CASIVSGLSSGNTIYF
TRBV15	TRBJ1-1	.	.	TGTGCCACCAGCAGACTCCCGGGGGGGACTGAAGCTTTCTTT	CATSRLPGGTEAFF
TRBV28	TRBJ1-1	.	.	TGTGCCAGCAGTTACACGGGAGGCCGGAACACTGAAGCTTTCTTT	CASSYTGGRNTEAFF